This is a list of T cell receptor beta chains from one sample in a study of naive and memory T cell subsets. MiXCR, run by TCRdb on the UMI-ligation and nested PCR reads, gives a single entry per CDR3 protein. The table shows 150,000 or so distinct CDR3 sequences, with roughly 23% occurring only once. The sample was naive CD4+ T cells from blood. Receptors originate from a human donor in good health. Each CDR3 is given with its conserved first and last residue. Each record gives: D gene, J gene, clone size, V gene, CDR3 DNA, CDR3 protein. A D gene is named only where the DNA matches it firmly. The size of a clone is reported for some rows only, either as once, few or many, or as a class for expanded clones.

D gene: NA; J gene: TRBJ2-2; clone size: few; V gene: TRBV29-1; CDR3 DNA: TGCAGCGTCCAACGGGGGAACACCGGGGAGCTGTTTTTT; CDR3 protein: CSVQRGNTGELFF
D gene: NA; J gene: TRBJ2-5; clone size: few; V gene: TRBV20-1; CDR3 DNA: TGCAGTGCTAGAGTCGATGCCAGACAAGAGACCCAGTACTTC; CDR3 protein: CSARVDARQETQYF
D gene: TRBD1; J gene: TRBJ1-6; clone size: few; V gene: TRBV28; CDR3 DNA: TGTGCCAGCAGACACGGGACAGGCGGTCAAGTCACCCTCCACTTT; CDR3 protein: CASRHGTGGQVTLHF
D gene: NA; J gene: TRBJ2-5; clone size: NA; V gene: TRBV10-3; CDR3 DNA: TGTGCCATCAGTGAGTTGGGGACTCCAGAGACCCAGTACTTC; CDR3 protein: CAISELGTPETQYF
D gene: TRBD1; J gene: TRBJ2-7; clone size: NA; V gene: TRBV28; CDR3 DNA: TGTGCCAGCAGTCTCCAGACAGGGGGCTACGAGCAGTACTTC; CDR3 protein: CASSLQTGGYEQYF
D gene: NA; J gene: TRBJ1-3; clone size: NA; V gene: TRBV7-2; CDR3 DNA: TGTGCCAGCAGCTTGACACTCTCTGGAAACACCATATATTTT; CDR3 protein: CASSLTLSGNTIYF
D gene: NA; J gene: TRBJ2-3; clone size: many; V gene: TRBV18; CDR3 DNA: TGTGCCAGCTCACCCGGGACAGATACGCAGTATTTT; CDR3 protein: CASSPGTDTQYF
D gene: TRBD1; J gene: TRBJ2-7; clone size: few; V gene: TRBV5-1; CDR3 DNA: TGCGCCAGCAGCGCCAGGACAGGGGCGGCTTCCTACGAGCAGTACTTC; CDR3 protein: CASSARTGAASYEQYF
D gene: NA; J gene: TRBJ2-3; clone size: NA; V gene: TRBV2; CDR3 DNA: TGTGCCAGCAGTGGGATTTCCCCCATGGCAGATACGCAGTATTTT; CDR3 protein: CASSGISPMADTQYF
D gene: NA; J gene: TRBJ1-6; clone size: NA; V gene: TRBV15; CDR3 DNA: TGTGCCACCAGGAGTTTCTCCTATAATTCACCCCTCCACTTT; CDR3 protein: CATRSFSYNSPLHF
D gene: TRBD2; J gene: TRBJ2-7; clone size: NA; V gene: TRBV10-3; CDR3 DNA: TGTGCCATCACCCCAGGACTAGCGGGAGGAGAGGCGGGCGAGCAGTACTTC; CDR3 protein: CAITPGLAGGEAGEQYF
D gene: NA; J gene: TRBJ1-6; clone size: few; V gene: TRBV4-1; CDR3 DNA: TGCGCCAGCAGCCAAGTATCGCAGGTCATAGTTAATTCACCCCTCCACTTT; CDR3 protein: CASSQVSQVIVNSPLHF
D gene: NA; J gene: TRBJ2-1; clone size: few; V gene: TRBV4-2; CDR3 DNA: TGTGCCAGCAGCCAAGATCTGCTAGTAGACAATGAGCAGTTCTTC; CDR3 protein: CASSQDLLVDNEQFF
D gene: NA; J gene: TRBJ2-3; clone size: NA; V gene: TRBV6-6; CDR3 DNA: TGTGCCAGCAGTTACATCGGGACAATTAGCCCAGATACGCAGTATTTT; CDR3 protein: CASSYIGTISPDTQYF
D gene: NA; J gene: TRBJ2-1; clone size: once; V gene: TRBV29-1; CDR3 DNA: TGCAGCGTGGCCGAGGGCCCCTACAATGAGCAGTTCTTC; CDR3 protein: CSVAEGPYNEQFF
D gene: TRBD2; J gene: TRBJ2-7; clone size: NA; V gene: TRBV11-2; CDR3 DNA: TGTGCCAGCAGGCACGGGACTAGCGGGAGTAGGTACGAGCAGTACTTC; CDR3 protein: CASRHGTSGSRYEQYF
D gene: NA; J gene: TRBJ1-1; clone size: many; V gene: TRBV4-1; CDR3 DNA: TGCGCCAGCAGCCAAGAAGGGCAAATGAACACTGAAGCTTTCTTT; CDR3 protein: CASSQEGQMNTEAFF
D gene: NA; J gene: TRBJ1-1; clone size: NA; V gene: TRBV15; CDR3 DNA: TGTGCCACCAGCAGGAGGACGTGGAACACTGAAGCTTTCTTT; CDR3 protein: CATSRRTWNTEAFF
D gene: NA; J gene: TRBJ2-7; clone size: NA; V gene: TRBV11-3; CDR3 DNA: TGTGCCAGCAGCTTTAGGAACGACGAGCAGTACTTC; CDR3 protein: CASSFRNDEQYF
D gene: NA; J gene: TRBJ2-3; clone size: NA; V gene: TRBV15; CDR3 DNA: TGTGCCACCAGCGTCGCGCGGGGCACAGATACGCAGTATTTT; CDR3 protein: CATSVARGTDTQYF
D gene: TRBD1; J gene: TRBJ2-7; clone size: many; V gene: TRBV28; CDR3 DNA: TGTGCCAGCAGTCGGGACAGGGGATTCTCCTACGAGCAGTACTTC; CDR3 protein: CASSRDRGFSYEQYF
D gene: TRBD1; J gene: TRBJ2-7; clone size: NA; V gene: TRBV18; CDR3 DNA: TGTGCCAGCTCACCACCTAGGGGGACAGGAACCTACGAGCAGTACTTC; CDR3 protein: CASSPPRGTGTYEQYF
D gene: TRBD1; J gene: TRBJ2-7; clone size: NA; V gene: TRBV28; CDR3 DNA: TGTGCCAGCAGTTTCCCCGGGACAGGGGGGAGGGCGCAGTACTTC; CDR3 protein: CASSFPGTGGRAQYF
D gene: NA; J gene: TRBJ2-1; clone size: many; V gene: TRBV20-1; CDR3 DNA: TGCAGTGCTTCTCAAGATATAGCGGAGTCCTACAATGAGCAGTTCTTC; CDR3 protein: CSASQDIAESYNEQFF
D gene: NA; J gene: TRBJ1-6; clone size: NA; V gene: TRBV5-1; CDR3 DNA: TGCGCCAGCAGCTTGGCCCCGACAGGTTTCGGCTCACCCCTCCACTTT; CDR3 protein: CASSLAPTGFGSPLHF
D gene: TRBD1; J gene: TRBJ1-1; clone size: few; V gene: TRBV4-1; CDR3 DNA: TGCGCCAGCAGCCCCCGCCTCGGGACAGGGGAAGCTTTCTTT; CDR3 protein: CASSPRLGTGEAFF
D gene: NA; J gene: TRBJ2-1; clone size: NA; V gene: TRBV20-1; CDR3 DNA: TGCAGTGCTAGCAGGTACAATGAGCAGTTCTTC; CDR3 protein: CSASRYNEQFF
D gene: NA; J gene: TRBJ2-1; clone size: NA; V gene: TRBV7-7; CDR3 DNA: TGTGCCAGCAGCTTAGCTGGAGGTGAGCAGTTCTTC; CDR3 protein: CASSLAGGEQFF
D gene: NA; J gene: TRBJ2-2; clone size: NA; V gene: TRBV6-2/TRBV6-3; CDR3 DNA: TGTGCCAGCAGTACCGCCCCCAGGACCGGGGAGCTGTTTTTT; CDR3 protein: CASSTAPRTGELFF
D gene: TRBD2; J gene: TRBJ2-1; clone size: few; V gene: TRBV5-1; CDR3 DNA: TGCGCCAGCAGCTTAGCCGTCGGGATAGCGGGCAATGAGCAGTTCTTC; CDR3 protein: CASSLAVGIAGNEQFF
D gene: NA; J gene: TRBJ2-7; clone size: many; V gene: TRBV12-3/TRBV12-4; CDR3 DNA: TGTGCCAGCTCGGTTTCCTACGAGCAGTACTTC; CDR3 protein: CASSVSYEQYF
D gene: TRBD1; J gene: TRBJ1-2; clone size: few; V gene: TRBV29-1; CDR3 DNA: TGCAGCGTCTCAGGGGGCTTCTATGGCTACACCTTC; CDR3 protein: CSVSGGFYGYTF
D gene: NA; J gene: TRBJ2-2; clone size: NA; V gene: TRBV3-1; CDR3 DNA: TGTGCCAGCAGCCAAGTGAGCGCAGGGTGGCTGTTTTTT; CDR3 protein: CASSQVSAGWLFF
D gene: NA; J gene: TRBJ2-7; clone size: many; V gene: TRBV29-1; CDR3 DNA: TGCAGCGTTGAAGGTACCCCCGGGACCTACGAGCAGTACTTC; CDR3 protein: CSVEGTPGTYEQYF
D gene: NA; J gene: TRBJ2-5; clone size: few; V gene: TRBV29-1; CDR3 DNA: TGCAGCGTTGACCGTAGCGCGAGTAAAGAGACCCAGTACTTC; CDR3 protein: CSVDRSASKETQYF
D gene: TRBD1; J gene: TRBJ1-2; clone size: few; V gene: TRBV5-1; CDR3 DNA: TGCGCCAGCAGCACCTTTGGACAGGGGGCAGATGGCTACACCTTC; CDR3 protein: CASSTFGQGADGYTF
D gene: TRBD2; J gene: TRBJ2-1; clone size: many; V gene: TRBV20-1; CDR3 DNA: TGCAGTGCTATAGCGGGAGGGGCAAGTCGGGAGCAGTTCTTC; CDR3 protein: CSAIAGGASREQFF
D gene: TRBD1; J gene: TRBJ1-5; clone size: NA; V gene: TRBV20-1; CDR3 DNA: TGCAGTGCCACAGGGGGAAGCAATCAGCCCCAGCATTTT; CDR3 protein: CSATGGSNQPQHF
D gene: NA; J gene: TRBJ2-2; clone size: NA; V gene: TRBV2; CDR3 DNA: TGTGCCAGCAGTGAGCAGGGCCACACCGGGGAGCTGTTTTTT; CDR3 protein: CASSEQGHTGELFF
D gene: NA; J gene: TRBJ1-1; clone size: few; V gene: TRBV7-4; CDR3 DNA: TGTGCCGACCGGGGGGGGAAGTCTGAAGCTTTCTTT; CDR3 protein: CADRGGKSEAFF
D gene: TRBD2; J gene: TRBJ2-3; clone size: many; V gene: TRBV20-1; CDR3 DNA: TGCAGTGCTACAGAGGCAAGCGGGAGGTCCGAAGATACGCAGTATTTT; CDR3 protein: CSATEASGRSEDTQYF
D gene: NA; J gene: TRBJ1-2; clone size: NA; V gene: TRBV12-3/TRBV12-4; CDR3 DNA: TGTGCCAGCAGTTCAGGGTCTAACTATGGCTACACCTTC; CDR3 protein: CASSSGSNYGYTF
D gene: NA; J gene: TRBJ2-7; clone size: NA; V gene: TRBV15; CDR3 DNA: TGTGCCACCAGCACCCGGGACGCCAGCTCCTACGAGCAGTACTTC; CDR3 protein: CATSTRDASSYEQYF
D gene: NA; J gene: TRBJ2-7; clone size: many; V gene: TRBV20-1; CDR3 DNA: TGCAGTGCTAGAGATAGGAGGAAAGGGATCAACGAGCAGTACTTC; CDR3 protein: CSARDRRKGINEQYF
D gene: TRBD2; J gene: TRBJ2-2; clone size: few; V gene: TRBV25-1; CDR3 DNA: TGTGCCAGCAGTGAACAAACCGGACTAGCGGGAGGACCCCTCACCGGGGAGCTGTTTTTT; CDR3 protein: CASSEQTGLAGGPLTGELFF
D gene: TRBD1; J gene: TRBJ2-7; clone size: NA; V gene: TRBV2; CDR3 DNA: TGTGCCGGGGGACAGGGACACTACGAGCAGTACTTC; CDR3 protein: CAGGQGHYEQYF
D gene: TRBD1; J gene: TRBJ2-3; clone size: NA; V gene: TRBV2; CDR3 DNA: TGTGCCAGCTCCCAGGGGGCAGATACGCAGTATTTT; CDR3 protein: CASSQGADTQYF
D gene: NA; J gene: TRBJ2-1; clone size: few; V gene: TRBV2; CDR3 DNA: TGTGCCAGCAGTGAGGACCGCTCGGCTACCTACAATGAGCAGTTCTTC; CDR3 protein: CASSEDRSATYNEQFF
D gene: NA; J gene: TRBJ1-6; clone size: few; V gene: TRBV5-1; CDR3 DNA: TGCGCCAGCAGCTTAATTACTGGGCTTAATTCACCCCTCCACTTT; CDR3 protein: CASSLITGLNSPLHF